Listed below are T cell receptor beta chains from one sample, sequenced in a study of OX40 agonist ivuxolimab in advanced cancers. The assay was immunoSEQ multiplex PCR, and TCRdb's table has in-frame clones only and misses some. The sample contains some 80,000 clones, 84% of which appear only once. Sample: CD4+ or CD8+ T cells sorted from blood, taken in a trial of the OX40 agonist ivuxolimab. These receptors were obtained from an adult with an advanced solid tumor such as melanoma, head and neck, liver or kidney cancer. Each CDR3 is given with its conserved first and last residue. D genes are given only for firm matches. Rows give clone size only sometimes, using once, few, many, or a class for an expanded clone.

d_gene	v_gene	abundance	j_gene	CDR3aa	CDR3nt
.	TRBV9	.	TRBJ1-3	CASSVFEAAGNTIYF	TGTGCCAGCAGCGTATTTGAGGCGGCTGGAAACACCATATATTTT
.	TRBV19	few	TRBJ1-5	CASSIRTVLQPQHF	TGTGCCAGTAGTATTCGGACAGTTTTGCAGCCCCAGCATTTT
.	TRBV6-1	.	TRBJ1-2	CASTVLAASGYTF	TGTGCCAGCACCGTACTGGCAGCCTCTGGCTACACCTTC
.	TRBV15	.	TRBJ2-7	CATSAQAAGTNYEQYF	TGTGCCACCAGCGCACAAGCAGCCGGGACAAACTACGAGCAGTACTTC
TRBD2	TRBV7-9	.	TRBJ2-2	CASSFGLAGRSGELFF	TGTGCCAGCAGCTTTGGACTAGCGGGTCGGTCCGGGGAGCTGTTTTTT
.	TRBV19	.	TRBJ2-3	CASSIGGRGDTQYF	TGTGCCAGTAGTATCGGTGGTCGTGGGGATACGCAGTATTTT
TRBD2	TRBV7-9	.	TRBJ2-5	CASSPVRLAGGETQYF	TGTGCCAGCAGCCCTGTTCGGCTAGCGGGGGGGGAGACCCAGTACTTC
.	TRBV19	.	TRBJ1-5	CATSGLNNQPQHF	TGTGCCACTTCGGGACTGAACAATCAGCCCCAGCATTTT
.	TRBV5-4	.	TRBJ1-6	CASSLQGTGSPLHF	TGTGCCAGCAGCCTGCAGGGGACGGGGTCACCCCTCCACTTT
.	TRBV2	.	TRBJ2-5	CASSSLTQETQYF	TGTGCCAGCTCATCACTAACCCAAGAGACCCAGTACTTC
.	TRBV5-1	.	TRBJ1-3	CASSLGGKTGNTIYF	TGCGCCAGCAGCTTGGGGGGCAAGACGGGAAACACCATATATTTT
TRBD2	TRBV11-3	.	TRBJ2-7	CASSLGLGRGYYEQYF	TGTGCCAGCAGCTTAGGGCTCGGGAGGGGCTACTACGAGCAGTACTTC
.	TRBV7-6	.	TRBJ2-3	CASSSTAEGTDTQYF	TGTGCCAGCAGCTCCACAGCGGAGGGCACAGATACGCAGTATTTT
.	TRBV5-1	.	TRBJ1-3	CASSFSWDKGNTIYF	TGCGCCAGCAGCTTTTCGTGGGACAAGGGGAACACCATATATTTT
.	TRBV4-1	few	TRBJ2-6	CASSQVAAGANVLTF	TGCGCCAGCAGCCAAGTCGCGGCTGGGGCCAACGTCCTGACTTTC
.	TRBV6-5	.	TRBJ1-2	CASSYRGAQGYGYTF	TGTGCCAGCAGTTACCGCGGCGCGCAGGGGTATGGCTACACCTTC
.	TRBV5-4	.	TRBJ2-5	CASKEQFQETQYF	TGTGCCAGCAAAGAGCAGTTCCAAGAGACCCAGTACTTC
.	TRBV11-3	once	TRBJ2-2	CASSLRTGELFF	TGTGCCAGCAGCCTTCGAACCGGGGAGCTGTTTTTT
.	TRBV11-2	.	TRBJ1-1	CASTPDGGTEAFF	TGTGCCAGCACTCCGGACGGGGGGACTGAAGCTTTCTTT
.	TRBV15	.	TRBJ2-7	CATSRDRQETYEQYF	TGTGCCACCAGCAGAGACCGACAGGAAACCTACGAGCAGTACTTC
.	TRBV7-8	.	TRBJ1-4	CASSWATNEKLFF	TGTGCCAGCAGCTGGGCAACTAATGAAAAACTGTTTTTT
TRBD2	TRBV4-3	.	TRBJ2-1	CASSLFVTGTSFRNEQFF	TGCGCCAGCAGCCTATTTGTAACCGGGACTAGCTTTCGGAATGAGCAGTTCTTC
TRBD2	TRBV11-2	.	TRBJ2-7	CASSFWSGGNYEQYF	TGTGCCAGCAGCTTTTGGAGCGGGGGAAACTACGAGCAGTACTTC
.	TRBV2	.	TRBJ2-7	CASSVEVFGQGGSYEQYF	TGTGCCAGCAGTGTTGAGGTGTTTGGGCAGGGGGGTTCCTACGAGCAGTACTTC
TRBD2	TRBV25-1	.	TRBJ2-7	CASSEWEGSSYEQYF	TGTGCCAGCAGTGAATGGGAGGGGAGCTCCTACGAGCAGTACTTC
.	TRBV19	few	TRBJ2-3	CASSIGVTPDTQYF	TGTGCCAGTAGTATAGGGGTGACGCCAGATACGCAGTATTTT
TRBD1	TRBV7-2	.	TRBJ2-2	CASTNSLDRGETGELFF	TGTGCCAGCACCAACTCACTTGACAGGGGCGAGACCGGGGAGCTGTTTTTT
.	TRBV4-3	.	TRBJ1-4	CASSQTPGGAGEKLFF	TGCGCCAGCAGCCAGACCCCGGGAGGGGCGGGGGAAAAACTGTTTTTT
.	TRBV5-4	few	TRBJ1-1	CASSLAGRNTEAFF	TGTGCCAGCAGCTTGGCAGGGAGGAACACTGAAGCTTTCTTT
.	TRBV19	.	TRBJ1-1	CASSISGDSLNTEAFF	TGTGCCAGTAGTATTTCCGGTGACAGCTTGAACACTGAAGCTTTCTTT
TRBD1	TRBV6-5	.	TRBJ1-5	CASRTGNSNQPQHF	TGTGCCAGCAGGACAGGGAATAGCAATCAGCCCCAGCATTTT
.	TRBV4-3	.	TRBJ1-2	CASSQDNRRGYTF	TGCGCCAGCAGCCAAGATAACAGACGGGGCTACACCTTC
.	TRBV5-1	.	TRBJ2-3	CASSLVGVTDTQYF	TGCGCCAGCAGCTTGGTCGGGGTGACAGATACGCAGTATTTT
.	TRBV10-3	.	TRBJ2-1	CAISEAAGSYNEQFF	TGTGCCATCAGTGAGGCGGCGGGTTCCTACAATGAGCAGTTCTTC
.	TRBV5-5	.	TRBJ1-3	CASSPGSTGNTIYF	TGTGCCAGCAGCCCGGGCTCGACGGGAAACACCATATATTTT
TRBD1	TRBV9	.	TRBJ2-7	CASPYRGDSPPDEQYF	TGTGCCAGCCCATACCGAGGGGACAGCCCACCTGACGAGCAGTACTTC
.	TRBV30	.	TRBJ2-7	CAAIQVTINYEQYF	TGTGCCGCTATACAGGTGACGATCAACTACGAGCAGTACTTC
.	TRBV20-1	few	TRBJ2-1	CSASPSNEQFF	TGCAGTGCTAGTCCGAGCAATGAGCAGTTCTTC
TRBD2	TRBV9	.	TRBJ2-5	CASSRTSGGGETQYF	TGTGCCAGCAGCAGGACTAGCGGGGGCGGAGAGACCCAGTACTTC
.	TRBV5-6	.	TRBJ1-6	CASSLFEGGSPLHF	TGTGCCAGCAGCTTGTTTGAGGGAGGCTCACCCCTCCACTTT